This record covers a single T cell receptor (beta chain). Its antigen remains unidentified. This sample was taken from a study of CD8+ T cells in alopecia areata. Across the study: Tofacitinib dosing lasted 6 to 18 months, which was then followed by 6 months off drug.

Notes on the study in general: Normal skin contains resident alphabeta T cells, and these are also sequenced in scalp samples.

V lost 4 bases and J lost 0, with 13 bases in between. Germline-derived CDR1 and CDR2 are GTSNPN and SVGIG (reference sequence). The CDR3 covers 15 residues. Reverse transcribed after extraction, RNA yielded cDNA as the sequencing template. The method was immunoSEQ multiplex PCR; TCRdb's version includes in-frame clones alone and lacks a portion of them. This table holds 200,000 to 250,000 clones, about 60% found once. This sequence joins TRBV30 and TRBJ2-4, with D unresolved. This TCR derives from a human donor with alopecia areata. The sequencing used CD4+ T cells sorted from blood, collected at week 0. The chain's CDR3 is CAWMSETLAKNIQYF. In DNA form, the CDR3 reads TGTGCCTGGATGTCGGAAACTCTAGCCAAAAACATTCAGTACTTC.